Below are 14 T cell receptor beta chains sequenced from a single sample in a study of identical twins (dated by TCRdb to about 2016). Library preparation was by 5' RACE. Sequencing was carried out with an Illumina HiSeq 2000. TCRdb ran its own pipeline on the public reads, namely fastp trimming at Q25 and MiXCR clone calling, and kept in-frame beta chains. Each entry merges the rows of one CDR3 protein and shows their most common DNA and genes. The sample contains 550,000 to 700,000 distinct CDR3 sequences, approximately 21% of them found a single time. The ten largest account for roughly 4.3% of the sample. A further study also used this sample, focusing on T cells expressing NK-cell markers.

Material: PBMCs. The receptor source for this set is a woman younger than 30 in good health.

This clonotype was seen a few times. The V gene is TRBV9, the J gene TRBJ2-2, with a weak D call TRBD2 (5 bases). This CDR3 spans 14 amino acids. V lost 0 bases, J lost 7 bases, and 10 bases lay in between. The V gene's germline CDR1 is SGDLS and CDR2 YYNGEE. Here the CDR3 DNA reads TGTGCCAGCAGCGTAGTTGGGAGTGTCGGGGAGCTGTTTTTT. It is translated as CASSVVGSVGELFF.

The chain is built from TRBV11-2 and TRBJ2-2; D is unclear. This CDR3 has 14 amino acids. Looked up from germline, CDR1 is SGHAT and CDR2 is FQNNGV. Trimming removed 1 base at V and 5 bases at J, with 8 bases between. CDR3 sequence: CASSLARETGELFF. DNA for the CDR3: TGTGCCAGCAGCTTAGCCAGAGAAACCGGGGAGCTGTTTTTT.

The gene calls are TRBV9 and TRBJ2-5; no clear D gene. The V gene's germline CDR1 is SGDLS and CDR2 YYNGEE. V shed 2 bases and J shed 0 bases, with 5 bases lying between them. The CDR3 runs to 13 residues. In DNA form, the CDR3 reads TGTGCCAGCAGCGTGGCGTACCAAGAGACCCAGTACTTC. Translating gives CASSVAYQETQYF.

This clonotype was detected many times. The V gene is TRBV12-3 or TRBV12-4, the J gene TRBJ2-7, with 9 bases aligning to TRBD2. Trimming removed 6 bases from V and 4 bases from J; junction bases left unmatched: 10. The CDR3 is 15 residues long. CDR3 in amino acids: CASRRTSGSSYEQYF. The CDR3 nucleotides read TGTGCCAGCAGACGCACTAGCGGGTCCTCATACGAGCAGTACTTC.

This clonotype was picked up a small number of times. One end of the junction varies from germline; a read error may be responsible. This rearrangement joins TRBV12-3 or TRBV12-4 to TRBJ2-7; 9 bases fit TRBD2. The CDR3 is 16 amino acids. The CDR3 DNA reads TGTGCCAGCAGCTTAGGGACCTATGGCCGTACTAGCGGGCCTGACTTC. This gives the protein CASSLGTYGRTSGPDF.

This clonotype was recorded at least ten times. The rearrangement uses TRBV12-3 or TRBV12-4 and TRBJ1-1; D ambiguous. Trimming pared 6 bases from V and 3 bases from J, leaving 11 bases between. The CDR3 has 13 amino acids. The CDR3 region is CASRATVDTEAFF. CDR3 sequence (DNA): TGTGCCAGCAGGGCTACAGTAGACACTGAAGCTTTCTTT.

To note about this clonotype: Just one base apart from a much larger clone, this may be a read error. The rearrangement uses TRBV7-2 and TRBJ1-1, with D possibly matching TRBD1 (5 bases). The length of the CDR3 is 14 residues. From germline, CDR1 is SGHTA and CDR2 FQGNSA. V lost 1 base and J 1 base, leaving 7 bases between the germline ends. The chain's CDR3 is CASSLGGENTEAFF. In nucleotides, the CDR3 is TGTGCCAGCAGCTTAGGAGGGGAGAACACTGAAGCTTTCTTT. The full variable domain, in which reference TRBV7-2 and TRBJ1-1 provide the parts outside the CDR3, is GAGVSQSPSNKVTEKGKDVELRCDPISGHTALYWYRQSLGQGLEFLIYFQGNSAPDKSGLPSDRFSAERTGGSVSTLTIQRTQQEDSAVYLCASSLGGENTEAFFGQGTRLTVV.

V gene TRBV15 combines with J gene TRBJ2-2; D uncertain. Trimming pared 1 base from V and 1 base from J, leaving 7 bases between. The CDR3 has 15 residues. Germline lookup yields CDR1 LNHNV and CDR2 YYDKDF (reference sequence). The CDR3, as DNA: TGTGCCACCAGCAGAGTGCGCGAGAACACCGGGGAGCTGTTTTTT. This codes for CATSRVRENTGELFF.

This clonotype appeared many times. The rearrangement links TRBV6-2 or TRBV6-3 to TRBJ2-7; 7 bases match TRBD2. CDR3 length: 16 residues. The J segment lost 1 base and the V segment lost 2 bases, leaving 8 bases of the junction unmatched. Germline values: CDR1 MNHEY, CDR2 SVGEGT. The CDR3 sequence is CASSYPTSANSYEQYF. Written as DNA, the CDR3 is TGTGCCAGCAGTTACCCAACTAGCGCGAATTCCTACGAGCAGTACTTC.

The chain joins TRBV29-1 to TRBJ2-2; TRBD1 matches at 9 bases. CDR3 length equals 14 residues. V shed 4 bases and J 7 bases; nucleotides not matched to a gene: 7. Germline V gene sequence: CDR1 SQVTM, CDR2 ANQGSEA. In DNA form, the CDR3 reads TGCAGCGTTGTATGGACAGGGGTCGTCGGGGAGCTGTTTTTT. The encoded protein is CSVVWTGVVGELFF.

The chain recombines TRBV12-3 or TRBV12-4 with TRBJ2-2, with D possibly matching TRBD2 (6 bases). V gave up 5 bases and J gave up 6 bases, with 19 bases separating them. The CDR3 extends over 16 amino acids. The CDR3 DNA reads TGTGCCAGCAGTGAGGGGACTTTTGGGGGAGCCGGGGAGCTGTTTTTT. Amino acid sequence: CASSEGTFGGAGELFF.

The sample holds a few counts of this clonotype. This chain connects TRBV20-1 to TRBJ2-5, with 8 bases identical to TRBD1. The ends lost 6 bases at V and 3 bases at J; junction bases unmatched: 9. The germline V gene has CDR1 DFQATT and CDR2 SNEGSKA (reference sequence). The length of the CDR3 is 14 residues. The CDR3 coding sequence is TGCAGTGCCTCGGACAGGGATTGGGAAGAGACCCAGTACTTC. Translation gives CSASDRDWEETQYF.

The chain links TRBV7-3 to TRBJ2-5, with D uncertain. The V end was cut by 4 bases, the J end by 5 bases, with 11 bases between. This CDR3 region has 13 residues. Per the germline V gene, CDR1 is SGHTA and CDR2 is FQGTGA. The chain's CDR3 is CASSSKMWETQYF. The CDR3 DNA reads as TGTGCCAGCAGCTCAAAGATGTGGGAGACCCAGTACTTC.

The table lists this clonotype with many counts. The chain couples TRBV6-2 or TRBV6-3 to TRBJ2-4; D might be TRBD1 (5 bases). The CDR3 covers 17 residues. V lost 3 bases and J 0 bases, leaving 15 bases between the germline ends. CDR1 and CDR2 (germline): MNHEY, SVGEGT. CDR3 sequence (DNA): TGTGCCAGCAGTTATAAGGAACAGGAGCTAGCCAAAAACATTCAGTACTTC. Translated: CASSYKEQELAKNIQYF.